This is a list of T cell receptor beta chains from one sample in a study of glioma-infiltrating T cells. MiXCR, run by TCRdb on the multiplex PCR reads, gives a single entry per CDR3 protein. The data hold 300,000 to 450,000 distinct CDR3 sequences, with less than 50% observed a single time. Specimen: glioma tissue, nonneoplastic brain tissue, or PBMCs (not recorded which). The receptors stem from a human donor with low-grade glioma or glioblastoma, undergoing nonglioma brain surgery, or in good health (not recorded which). CDR3s include the opening cysteine and the closing phenylalanine or tryptophan. D genes are given only for firm matches. A clone size is listed for some rows: how often the clone was seen (once, few, many), or a class if it is expanded.

v_gene	d_gene	j_gene	abundance	CDR3nt	CDR3aa
TRBV10-2	TRBD1	TRBJ1-1	.	TGCGCCAGCAGTGGATCACAGGGGGTAGTAGGGACTGAAGCTTTCTTT	CASSGSQGVVGTEAFF
TRBV20-1	.	TRBJ2-3	many	TGCAGTGCTCTCATCCCGGGAGGCACAGATACGCAGTATTTT	CSALIPGGTDTQYF
TRBV20-1	.	TRBJ2-3	.	TGCAGTCCACAGGAGGCACAGGGAAGCACAGATACGCAGTATTTT	CSPQEAQGSTDTQYF
TRBV7-9	.	TRBJ1-2	.	TGTGCCAGCAGCTCTCTCAGGGCGGCCCCCCCCTGTGGCTACACCTTC	CASSSLRAAPPCGYTF
TRBV24-1	.	TRBJ1-5	few	TGTGCCACCAGTGAAGGAGGGTCTCCCCAGCATTTT	CATSEGGSPQHF
TRBV4-2	.	TRBJ1-2	few	TGTGCCAGCAGCCAACCGGACTCATCGTATGGCTACACCTTC	CASSQPDSSYGYTF
TRBV28	TRBD2	TRBJ2-7	many	TGTGTCACCTGGGAGGGTCGGTCGGGAGAGCAGTACTTC	CVTWEGRSGEQYF
TRBV28	TRBD2	TRBJ2-1	.	TGTGCCAGCAGTTTCCCACGCGGGAGATACAATGAGCAGTTCTTC	CASSFPRGRYNEQFF
TRBV20-1	TRBD1	TRBJ1-4	.	TGCAGTGCTAGCGAGACAGGGTGTGAAAAACTGTTTTTT	CSASETGCEKLFF
TRBV20-1	.	TRBJ1-4	.	TGCAGTGCTAGAGAGGGGAATAATGAAAAACTGTTTTTT	CSAREGNNEKLFF
TRBV2	TRBD1	TRBJ2-7	.	TGTGCCAGCAGGGATGGGACAGCCTACGAGCAGTACTTC	CASRDGTAYEQYF
TRBV27	.	TRBJ2-1	many	TGTGCCAGCATGGCACTCAGCTCCTACAATGAGCAGTTCTTC	CASMALSSYNEQFF
TRBV28	.	TRBJ2-1	many	TGTGCCAGCAGTCGCACGCTCGATGAGCAGTTCTTC	CASSRTLDEQFF
TRBV12-3/TRBV12-4	.	TRBJ1-5	few	TGTGCCAGCAGTTTAGACTGGGATGGTCAGCCCCAGCATTTT	CASSLDWDGQPQHF
TRBV7-9	TRBD2	TRBJ2-1	.	TGTGCCGGCAGCCTACTAGCGGGAGGGCCCGATGAGCAGTTCTTC	CAGSLLAGGPDEQFF
TRBV7-2	.	TRBJ1-5	.	TGTGCCAGCACTCCGAATGGGGGGCGTAGTCAGCCCCAGCATTTT	CASTPNGGRSQPQHF
TRBV2	TRBD1	TRBJ2-7	.	TGTGCCAGCAGCGACAGGGGTTTCGCCTACGAGCAGTACTTC	CASSDRGFAYEQYF
TRBV29-1	.	TRBJ1-5	.	TGCAGCGTTGGGGAGAGGAACAATCAGCCCCAGCATTTT	CSVGERNNQPQHF
TRBV7-9	TRBD2	TRBJ2-7	.	TGTGCCAGCGGGGGACTAGCACACAGACCCTACGAGCAGTACTTC	CASGGLAHRPYEQYF
TRBV2	TRBD2	TRBJ2-5	.	TGTGCCAGCTCGGGACTAGCGGTCCGGCAGGGGGAGACCCAGTACTTC	CASSGLAVRQGETQYF
TRBV28	TRBD2	TRBJ2-7	few	TGTGCCAGCAGTTTATCCGCGGGGGCTAGCGGGGCCCACGAGCAGTACTTC	CASSLSAGASGAHEQYF
TRBV28	TRBD1	TRBJ2-7	many	TGTGCCAGCAGTTTCTCACCGGGACAGGGCTACTACGAGCAGTACTTC	CASSFSPGQGYYEQYF
TRBV4-1	.	TRBJ2-1	few	TGCGCCAGCAGCCAAGGGGGGGGCTGGGGCAATGAGCAGTTCTTC	CASSQGGGWGNEQFF
TRBV20-1	.	TRBJ2-1	few	TGCAGTGCTAGCCCGGGGACCGCCTACAATGAGCAGTTCTTC	CSASPGTAYNEQFF
TRBV7-2	TRBD1	TRBJ2-1	.	TGTGCCAGCAGCCTGGGACAGGGCTACAATGAGCAGCTCTTC	CASSLGQGYNEQLF
TRBV19	TRBD2	TRBJ2-1	.	TGTGCCAGTAGTACCTTTTCCGGGACTAGCGGGGACAATGAGCAGTTCTTC	CASSTFSGTSGDNEQFF
TRBV7-2	TRBD1	TRBJ2-1	few	TGTGCCAGCAGACCTTACAGGGGGTTATTAAATGAGCAGTTCTTC	CASRPYRGLLNEQFF
TRBV29-1	TRBD2	TRBJ2-3	.	TGTAGCGTTGAAATTCCGGGACTAGCGGGAGTCACAGATACGCAGTATTTT	CSVEIPGLAGVTDTQYF
TRBV25-1	.	TRBJ1-1	many	TGTGCCAGCGGAGACGGTGTGAACACTGAAGCTTTCTTT	CASGDGVNTEAFF
TRBV4-1	.	TRBJ2-5	few	TGCGCCAGCAGCCAAGGGCAGCGTCAAGAGACCCAGTACTTC	CASSQGQRQETQYF
TRBV2	.	TRBJ1-5	.	TGTGCCAGCAGTGGAGGGCAGCCCCAGCATTTT	CASSGGQPQHF
TRBV28	.	TRBJ2-7	many	TGTGCCAGCAGCCTTGGAATGAAAGCCTACGAGCAGTACTTC	CASSLGMKAYEQYF
TRBV20-1	TRBD2	TRBJ2-7	few	TGCAGTGCTAGAGATCCCGGGACTACCTACGAGCAGTACTTC	CSARDPGTTYEQYF
TRBV6-2/TRBV6-3	TRBD1	TRBJ2-7	.	TGTGCCAGCAGTTACTGGAGGACAGGGACCGCTGATCAGTACTTC	CASSYWRTGTADQYF
TRBV5-1	.	TRBJ2-7	.	TGCGCCAGCAGCCCCCCGGGCCTCCTTTCCCTCGAGCAGTACTTC	CASSPPGLLSLEQYF
TRBV6-5	TRBD1	TRBJ2-7	many	TGTGCCAGCAGTTACTCAACAGGGGGAGCCTACGAGCAGTACTTC	CASSYSTGGAYEQYF
TRBV9	.	TRBJ1-1	.	TGTGCCAGCAGCGTAGGTGGAGGCGCTGAAGCTTTCTTT	CASSVGGGAEAFF
TRBV7-2	TRBD2	TRBJ2-7	.	TGTGCCAGCACCTTTGCGGGCGGGGGTTACGAGCAGTACTTC	CASTFAGGGYEQYF
TRBV7-2	.	TRBJ1-5	once	TGTGCCAGCAGCCCCAGGGGACCAGGGCAGCCCCAGCATTTT	CASSPRGPGQPQHF
TRBV20-1	.	TRBJ1-1	many	TGCAGTGCTCTCGGACAGACCAAGAACACTGAAGCTTTCTTT	CSALGQTKNTEAFF
TRBV4-1	.	TRBJ1-5	.	TGCGCCAGCGGCCAAGATTGGGACAACTATCAGCCCCAGCATTTT	CASGQDWDNYQPQHF
TRBV24-1	TRBD2	TRBJ2-7	.	TGTGCCACCAGCTTAGCGGGAGAGGGTTACGAGCAGTACTTC	CATSLAGEGYEQYF
TRBV7-2	.	TRBJ1-2	.	TGTGCCAGCAGCCAGGACAGTTTATATGGCTACACCTTC	CASSQDSLYGYTF
TRBV4-2	TRBD1	TRBJ2-7	.	TGTGCCAGCAGCCAAGGAGACAGGGTATACGAGCAGTACTTC	CASSQGDRVYEQYF
TRBV5-5	.	TRBJ1-5	.	TGTGCCAGCAGCTTAGACACCATTCGCAATCAGCCCCAGCATTTT	CASSLDTIRNQPQHF
TRBV28	.	TRBJ2-7	few	TGTGCCAGCAGTTTTGTGGCGGGACGGCCCACCTACGAGCAGTACTTC	CASSFVAGRPTYEQYF
TRBV20-1	TRBD1	TRBJ2-7	many	TGCAGTGCTAGAGATCGGACAGGGGTCGACGAGCAGTACTTC	CSARDRTGVDEQYF
TRBV18	TRBD1	TRBJ2-7	.	TGTGCCAGCTCACCTCGGGACAGACTCTACGAGCAGTACTTC	CASSPRDRLYEQYF
TRBV28	TRBD1	TRBJ2-3	.	TGTGCCAGTTGGGACAGGGGGCGCACAGATACGCAGTATTTT	CASWDRGRTDTQYF
TRBV3-1	TRBD2	TRBJ2-7	once	TGTGCCTGCAGCCAAGAATCAAGCGGGATTGGCTACGAGCAGTACTTC	CACSQESSGIGYEQYF
TRBV29-1	.	TRBJ2-7	.	TGCAGCGTTGAATATTCCGGGGGCAACGAGCAGTACTTC	CSVEYSGGNEQYF
TRBV5-1	.	TRBJ1-4	.	TGCGCCAGCAGCACGGAAACAACTAATGAAAAAGTGTTTTTT	CASSTETTNEKVFF
TRBV11-1	.	TRBJ2-7	few	TGTGCCAGCAGCCGGAGGGGGTACGAGCAGTACTTC	CASSRRGYEQYF